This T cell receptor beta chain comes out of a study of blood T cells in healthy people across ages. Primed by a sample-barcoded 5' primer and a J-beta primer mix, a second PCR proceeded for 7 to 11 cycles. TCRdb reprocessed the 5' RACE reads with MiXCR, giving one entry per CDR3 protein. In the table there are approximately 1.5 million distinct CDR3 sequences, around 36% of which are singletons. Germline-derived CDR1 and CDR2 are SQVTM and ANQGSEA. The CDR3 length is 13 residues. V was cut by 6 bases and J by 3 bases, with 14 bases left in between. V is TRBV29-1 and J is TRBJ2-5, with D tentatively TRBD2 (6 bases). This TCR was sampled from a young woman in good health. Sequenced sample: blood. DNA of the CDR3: TGCAGCGTCCTCGGGTCGGGAGAAGAGACCCAGTACTTC. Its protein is CSVLGSGEETQYF.